Following are 15 T cell receptor beta chains from one sample sequenced in a study of CD8+CD57+ T cells in acquired aplastic anemia. CDR3 and TCR beta VDJ profiling relied on genomic DNA as the template. Each CDR3 protein is one row after TCRdb ran MiXCR on the reads. Of 95,000 to 120,000 distinct CDR3 sequences listed, 50% to 65% are singletons. Sequencing was carried out using sorted CD4+, CD8+, or CD8+CD57+ T cells (not recorded which) from PBMCs. These receptors all come from a human donor in good health, serving as a control.

This clonotype has a handful of counts. CDR3 loop: CAISESSPTRDEQFF. The CDR3 coding sequence is TGTGCCATCAGTGAGTCGTCCCCAACCAGGGATGAGCAGTTCTTC. The chain combines TRBV10-3 with TRBJ2-1; the D gene is possibly TRBD1 (5 bases). Between the trimmed V and J ends, which lost 0 bases and 8 bases, there was a span of 14 bases. Germline loops: CDR1 ENHRY, CDR2 SYGVKD. The CDR3 has 15 amino acids.

J is TRBJ1-2 and V is TRBV10-3, with D unclear. The CDR3 is made up of 13 amino acids. Trimming cost V 4 bases and J 6 bases, with 12 bases left between them. In germline, CDR1 is ENHRY, CDR2 SYGVKD. The CDR3 protein is CAISVEGTHGYTF. The CDR3 DNA is TGTGCCATCAGTGTAGAGGGAACTCATGGCTACACCTTC.

This clonotype was recorded many times. This chain joins TRBV7-9 and TRBJ1-2; maybe TRBD1 (5 bases). V was shortened by 0 bases and J by 8 bases, with 13 bases between the two germline ends. The CDR3 runs 14 residues. CDR1 is SEHNR, CDR2 FQNEAQ, per germline (reference sequence). The DNA of the CDR3 is TGTGCCAGCAGCTTAGCGCCCAGGGAAGAAGGCTACACCTTC. Its protein is CASSLAPREEGYTF.

The chain is built from TRBV15 and TRBJ1-2; D ambiguous. The germline gives CDR1 LNHNV, CDR2 YYDKDF (reference sequence). V was cut by 5 bases and J by 4 bases, with 11 bases left in between. The CDR3 is made up of 13 amino acids. The DNA of the CDR3 is TGTGCCACCAGCGTAAAGCCTGGCTATGGCTACACCTTC. It yields the protein CATSVKPGYGYTF.

This clonotype was seen a few times. This chain connects TRBV20-1 to TRBJ2-5; 8 nucleotides agree with TRBD2. CDR1 is DFQATT, CDR2 SNEGSKA, per germline (reference sequence). V lost 6 bases, J lost 2 bases, and 5 bases stayed unmatched. The CDR3 totals 13 residues. The chain's CDR3 is CSASAGGQETQYF. The CDR3 nucleotides read TGCAGTGCGAGCGCGGGGGGACAAGAGACCCAGTACTTC.

The chain carries TRBV7-8 and TRBJ1-1; TRBD1 is a possible D gene (5 bases). V dropped 6 bases and J dropped 7 bases, with 15 bases sitting between them. This CDR3 has 13 residues. Germline V gene sequence: CDR1 SGHVS, CDR2 FQNEAQ. In DNA form, the CDR3 reads TGTGCCAGCAGATCTTTTAGGGACGGTGAAGCTTTCTTT. It yields the protein CASRSFRDGEAFF.

Concerning this clonotype: At one end the junction does not follow the germline gene, possibly because of a read error. This chain joins TRBV29-1 and TRBJ2-5; maybe TRBD1 (5 bases). Per germline, CDR1 SQVTM and CDR2 ANQGSEA. The length of the CDR3 is 13 residues. In DNA, the CDR3 is TGTGGCGTGGCCCAGGGATCTCAAGAGACCCAGTACTTC. Residues: CGVAQGSQETQYF. The variable domain in full, completed from reference TRBV29-1 and TRBJ2-5, reads SAVISQKPSRDICQRGTSLTIQCQVDSQVTMMFWYRQQPGQSLTLIATANQGSEATYESGFVIDKFPISRPNLTFSTLTVSNMSPEDSSIYLCGVAQGSQETQYFGPGTRLLVL.

V gene TRBV15 combines with J gene TRBJ1-1; no reliable D call. CDR3 length equals 14 residues. V was shortened by 0 bases and J by 7 bases, with 12 bases between the two germline ends. The germline CDR1 and CDR2 sequences are LNHNV and YYDKDF (reference sequence). The CDR3 sequence is CATSRDWTAGEAFF. For the CDR3, the DNA is TGTGCCACCAGCAGAGACTGGACGGCCGGTGAAGCTTTCTTT.

In its sample, this clonotype was seen many times. This chain uses TRBV12-3 or TRBV12-4 with TRBJ1-1, with 9 bases that match TRBD1. The V segment lost 6 bases and the J segment 2 bases; nucleotides outside the gene matches: 4. The CDR3 consists of 14 residues. The CDR3 nucleotides read TGTGCCAGCAGGCGGGGACAGGGCAACACTGAAGCTTTCTTT. Residues: CASRRGQGNTEAFF.

The chain employs TRBV2 and TRBJ1-2, with 7 bases fitting TRBD1. J was trimmed by 0 bases and V by 6 bases; bases with no gene match: 7. The CDR3 is made up of 15 amino acids. CDR1 and CDR2 from the germline V gene are SNHLY and FYNNEI. The CDR3 region is CASRTGRVTNYGYTF. The CDR3 DNA reads TGTGCCAGCAGGACAGGGAGAGTCACTAACTATGGCTACACCTTC.

Concerning this clonotype: A much larger clone lies a single base off, so this may be a read error. This chain links TRBV4-2 with TRBJ1-2; D gene unclear. CDR1 is LGHNA, CDR2 YNFKEQ, per germline. The CDR3 sequence is 16 residues long. V was pared by 3 bases and J by 4 bases, with 18 bases between. CDR3 sequence: CASSHLPGRFCYGYTF. Written as DNA, the CDR3 is TGTGCCAGCAGCCATCTTCCCGGAAGATTTTGCTATGGCTACACCTTC.

This clonotype was seen a single time. Since no conserved phenylalanine or tryptophan closes the CDR3, a read error is the likely cause. CDR3 amino acids: CASSLVEGSYEQYC. The CDR3 nucleotides are TGTGCCAGCAGCTTAGTGGAGGGCTCCTACGAGCAGTACTGC. The gene calls are TRBV11-3 and TRBJ2-7; a weak D match, TRBD2 (6 bases). The CDR3 extends over 14 amino acids. Germline CDR1 reads SGHNT; CDR2 reads YENEEA. V lost 1 base and J lost 0, with 7 bases in between.

This clonotype appeared a single time. The chain carries TRBV11-2 and TRBJ2-7; D might be TRBD1 (6 bases). Germline CDR1 and CDR2: SGHAT and FQNNGV. The V end lost 5 bases, the J end lost 0 bases, and 14 bases lay between the germline ends. This CDR3 spans 15 amino acids. The CDR3 is CASSVAGESSYEQYF. The CDR3 DNA reads TGTGCCAGCAGCGTAGCAGGGGAGAGCTCCTACGAGCAGTACTTC.

This clonotype was recorded many times. V is TRBV4-3 and J is TRBJ1-1; D ambiguous. From germline, CDR1 is LGHNA and CDR2 YSLEER. The V end lost 1 base, the J end lost 2 bases, and 8 bases lay between the germline ends. The CDR3 totals 14 residues. The CDR3 here is CASSQGVENTEAFF. CDR3 in DNA: TGCGCCAGCAGCCAAGGGGTCGAAAACACTGAAGCTTTCTTT.

This clonotype was seen more than once but under ten times. The chain uses TRBV10-1 and TRBJ2-7; weak D call: TRBD1 (6 bases). Germline-derived CDR1 and CDR2 are WNHNN and SYGVQD (reference sequence). CDR3 length equals 14 residues. V shed 10 bases and J shed 0 bases, with 16 bases lying between them. Here the CDR3 DNA reads TGCGCCAAGAGGGACACCGACTTCTCCTACGAGCAGTACTTC. Translation: CAKRDTDFSYEQYF.